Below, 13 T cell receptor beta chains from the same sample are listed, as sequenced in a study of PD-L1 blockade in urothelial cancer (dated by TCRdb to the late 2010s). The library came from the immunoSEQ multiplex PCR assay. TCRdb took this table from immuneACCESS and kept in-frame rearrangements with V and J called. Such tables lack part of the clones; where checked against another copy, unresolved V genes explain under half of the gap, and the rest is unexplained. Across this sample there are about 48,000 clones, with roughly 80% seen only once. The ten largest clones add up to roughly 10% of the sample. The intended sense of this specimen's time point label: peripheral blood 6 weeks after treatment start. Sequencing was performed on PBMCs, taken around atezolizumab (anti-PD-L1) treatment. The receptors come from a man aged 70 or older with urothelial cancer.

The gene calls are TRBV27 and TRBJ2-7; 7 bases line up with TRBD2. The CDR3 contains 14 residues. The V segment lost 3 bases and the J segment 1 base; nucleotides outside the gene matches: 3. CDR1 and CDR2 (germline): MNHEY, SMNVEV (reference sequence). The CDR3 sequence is CASSFGTTSYEQYF. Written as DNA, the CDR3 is TGTGCCAGCAGTTTTGGGACTACGTCCTACGAGCAGTACTTC.

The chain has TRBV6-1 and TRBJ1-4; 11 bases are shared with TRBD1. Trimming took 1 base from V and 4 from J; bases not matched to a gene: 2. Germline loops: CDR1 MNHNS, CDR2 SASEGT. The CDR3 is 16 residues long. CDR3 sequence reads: CASSEVGQGGNEKLFF. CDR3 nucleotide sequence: TGTGCCAGCAGTGAAGTGGGACAGGGGGGTAATGAAAAACTGTTTTTT.

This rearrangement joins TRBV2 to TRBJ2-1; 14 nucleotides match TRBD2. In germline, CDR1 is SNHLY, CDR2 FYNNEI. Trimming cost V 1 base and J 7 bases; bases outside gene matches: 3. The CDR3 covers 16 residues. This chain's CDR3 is CASSEVGLAGGNEQFF. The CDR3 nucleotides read TGTGCCAGCAGTGAAGTTGGACTAGCGGGAGGAAATGAGCAGTTCTTC.

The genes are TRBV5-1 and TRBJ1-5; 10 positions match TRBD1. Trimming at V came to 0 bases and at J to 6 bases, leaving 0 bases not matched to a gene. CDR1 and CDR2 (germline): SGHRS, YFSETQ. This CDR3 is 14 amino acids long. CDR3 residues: CASSLGTGGQPQHF. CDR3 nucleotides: TGCGCCAGCAGCTTGGGGACAGGGGGTCAGCCCCAGCATTTT.

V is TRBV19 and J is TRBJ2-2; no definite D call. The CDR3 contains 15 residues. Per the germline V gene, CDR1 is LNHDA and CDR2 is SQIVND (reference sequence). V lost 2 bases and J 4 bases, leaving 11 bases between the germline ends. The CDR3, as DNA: TGTGCCAGTAGTATATTGATATCGAGCACCGGGGAGCTGTTTTTT. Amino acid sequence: CASSILISSTGELFF. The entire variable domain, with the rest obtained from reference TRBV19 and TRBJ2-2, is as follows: DGGITQSPKYLFRKEGQNVTLSCEQNLNHDAMYWYRQDPGQGLRLIYYSQIVNDFQKGDIAEGYSVSREKKESFPLTVTSAQKNPTAFYLCASSILISSTGELFFGEGSRLTVL.

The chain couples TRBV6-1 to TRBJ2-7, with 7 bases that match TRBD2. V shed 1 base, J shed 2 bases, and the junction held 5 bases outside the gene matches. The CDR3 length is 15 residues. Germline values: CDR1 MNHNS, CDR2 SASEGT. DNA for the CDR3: TGTGCCAGCAGTGAAGGGGAGGGGACCGCCTACGAGCAGTACTTC. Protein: CASSEGEGTAYEQYF.

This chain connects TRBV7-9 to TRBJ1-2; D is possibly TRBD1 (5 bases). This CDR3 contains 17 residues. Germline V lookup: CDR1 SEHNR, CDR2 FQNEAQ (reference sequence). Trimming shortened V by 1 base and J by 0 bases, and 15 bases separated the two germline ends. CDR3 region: CASSLESGTDANYGYTF. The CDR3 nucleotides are TGTGCCAGCAGCTTAGAAAGCGGGACGGACGCTAACTATGGCTACACCTTC.

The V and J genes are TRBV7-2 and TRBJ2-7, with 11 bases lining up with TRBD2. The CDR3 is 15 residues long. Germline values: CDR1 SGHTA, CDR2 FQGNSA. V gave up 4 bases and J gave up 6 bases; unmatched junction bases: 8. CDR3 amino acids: CASSSTSGSGGEQYF. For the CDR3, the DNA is TGTGCCAGCAGCTCCACTAGCGGGAGCGGAGGCGAGCAGTACTTC.

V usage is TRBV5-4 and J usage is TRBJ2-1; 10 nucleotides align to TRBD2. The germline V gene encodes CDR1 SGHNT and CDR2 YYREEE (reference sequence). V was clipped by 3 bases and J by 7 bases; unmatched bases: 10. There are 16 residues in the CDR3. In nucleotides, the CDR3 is TGTGCCAGCAGCTCAGGGGCTAGCGGGAGTCTGAATGAGCAGTTCTTC. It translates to CASSSGASGSLNEQFF.

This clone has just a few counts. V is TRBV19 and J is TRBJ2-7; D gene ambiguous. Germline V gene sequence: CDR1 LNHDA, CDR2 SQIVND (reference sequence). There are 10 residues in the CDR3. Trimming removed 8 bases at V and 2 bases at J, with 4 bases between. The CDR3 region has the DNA TGTGCCAGTGGCCCCTACGAGCAGTACTTC. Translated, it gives CASGPYEQYF. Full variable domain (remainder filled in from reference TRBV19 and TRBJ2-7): DGGITQSPKYLFRKEGQNVTLSCEQNLNHDAMYWYRQDPGQGLRLIYYSQIVNDFQKGDIAEGYSVSREKKESFPLTVTSAQKNPTAFYLCASGPYEQYFGPGTRLTVT.

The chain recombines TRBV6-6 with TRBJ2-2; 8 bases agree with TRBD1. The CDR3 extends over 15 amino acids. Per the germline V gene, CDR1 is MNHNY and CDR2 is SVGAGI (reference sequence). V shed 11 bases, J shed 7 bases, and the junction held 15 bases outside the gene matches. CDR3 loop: CACQRQGAMGGELFF. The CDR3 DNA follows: TGTGCCTGCCAGCGCCAGGGGGCAATGGGCGGGGAGCTGTTTTTT.

Here the CDR3 DNA reads TGCAGTGCGGCGGATTCATACGAGCAGTACTTC. Translated: CSAADSYEQYF. J is TRBJ2-7 and V is TRBV20-1; the D is unclear. Trimming stripped 6 bases from V and 4 bases from J, with 10 bases between. Germline V lookup: CDR1 DFQATT, CDR2 SNEGSKA (reference sequence). The CDR3 length is 11 residues.

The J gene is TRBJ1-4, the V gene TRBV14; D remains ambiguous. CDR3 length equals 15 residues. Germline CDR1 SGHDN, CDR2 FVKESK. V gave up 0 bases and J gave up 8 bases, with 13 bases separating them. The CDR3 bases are TGTGCCAGCAGCCAAGATCTAGAGGGAAAGGAAAAACTGTTTTTT. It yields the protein CASSQDLEGKEKLFF.